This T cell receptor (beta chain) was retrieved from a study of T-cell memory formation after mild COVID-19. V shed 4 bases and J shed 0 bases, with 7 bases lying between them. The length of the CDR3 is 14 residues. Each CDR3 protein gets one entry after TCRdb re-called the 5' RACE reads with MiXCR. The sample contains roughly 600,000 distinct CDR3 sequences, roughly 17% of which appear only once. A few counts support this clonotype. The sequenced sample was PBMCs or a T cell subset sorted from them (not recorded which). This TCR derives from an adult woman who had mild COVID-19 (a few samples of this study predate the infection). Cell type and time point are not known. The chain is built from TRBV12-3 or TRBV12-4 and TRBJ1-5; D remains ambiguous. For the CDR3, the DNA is TGTGCCAGCAGTTCCGACATTAGCAATCAGCCCCAGCATTTT. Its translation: CASSSDISNQPQHF.